This TCR beta chain appears in the sequencing data of a study of T cells expressing NK-cell markers. Looking at the study overall: It was from sorted CD3+CD56+NKG2C+, CD3+CD56+NKG2C- and CD3+CD56-NKG2C+ T cells that TCR beta repertoires came. The sequencing cohort of eight donors included seven HCMV-seropositive individuals and one seronegative individual. Study findings and constraints: Dominant NKG2C+ clonotype frequencies of 1.0-7.0% of CD8+ T cells were measured in over five donors.

Germline V CDR1 and CDR2: ENHRY, SYGVKD. The CDR3 loop spans 13 amino acids. TCRdb reprocessed the 5' RACE reads and reports one entry per CDR3 protein, with no DNA. The listing records about half a million distinct CDR3 sequences. In regard to this clonotype: Antigen unknown.

The chain joins TRBV10-3 to TRBJ2-1; the D call from TCRdb, TRBD2, cannot be confirmed without DNA. The receptor was isolated from a woman between 50 and 59 years old in good health. Sequenced sample: blood T cells: a sorted CD56 or NKG2C T cell subset, CD4+ or CD8+ T cells, or bulk PBMC T cells (not recorded which). CDR3: CAIGAGGYNEQFF.